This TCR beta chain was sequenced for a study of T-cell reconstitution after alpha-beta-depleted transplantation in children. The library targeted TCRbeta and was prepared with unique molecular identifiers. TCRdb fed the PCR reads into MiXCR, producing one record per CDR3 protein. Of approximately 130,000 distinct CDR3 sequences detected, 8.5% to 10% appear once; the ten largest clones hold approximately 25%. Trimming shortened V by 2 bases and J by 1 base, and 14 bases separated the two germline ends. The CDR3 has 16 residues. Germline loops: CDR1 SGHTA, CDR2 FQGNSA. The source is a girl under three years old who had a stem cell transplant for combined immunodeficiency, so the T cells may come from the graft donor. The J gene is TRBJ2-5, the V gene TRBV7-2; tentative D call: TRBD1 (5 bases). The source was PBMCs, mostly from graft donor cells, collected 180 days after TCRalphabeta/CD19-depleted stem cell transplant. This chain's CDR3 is CASSLSRKGLQETQYF. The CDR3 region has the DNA TGTGCCAGCAGCTTATCAAGGAAGGGGCTCCAAGAGACCCAGTACTTC.